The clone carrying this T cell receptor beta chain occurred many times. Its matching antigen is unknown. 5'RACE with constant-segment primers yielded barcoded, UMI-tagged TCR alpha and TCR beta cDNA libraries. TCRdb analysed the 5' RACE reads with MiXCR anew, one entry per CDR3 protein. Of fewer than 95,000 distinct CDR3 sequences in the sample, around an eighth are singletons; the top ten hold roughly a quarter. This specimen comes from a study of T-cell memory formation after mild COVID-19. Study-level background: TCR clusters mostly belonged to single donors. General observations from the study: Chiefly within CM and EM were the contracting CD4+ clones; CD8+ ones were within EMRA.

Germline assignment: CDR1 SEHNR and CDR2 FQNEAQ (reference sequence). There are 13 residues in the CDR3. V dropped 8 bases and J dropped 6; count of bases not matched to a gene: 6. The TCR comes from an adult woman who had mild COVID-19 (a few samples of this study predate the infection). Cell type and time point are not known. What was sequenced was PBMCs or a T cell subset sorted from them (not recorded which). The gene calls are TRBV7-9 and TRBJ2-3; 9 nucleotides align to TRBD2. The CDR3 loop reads CASSRTSADTQYF. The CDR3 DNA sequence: TGTGCCAGCTCCCGGACTAGCGCGGATACGCAGTATTTT. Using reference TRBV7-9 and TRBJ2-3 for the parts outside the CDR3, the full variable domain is DTGVSQNPRHKITKRGQNVTFRCDPISEHNRLYWYRQTLGQGPEFLTYFQNEAQLEKSRLLSDRFSAERPKGSFSTLEIQRTEQGDSAMYLCASSRTSADTQYFGPGTRLTVL.